Listed below are T cell receptor beta chains from one sample, sequenced in a study of shared clonotypes between healthy human individuals. Repertoires were generated with immunoSEQ multiplex PCR, while TCRdb's copy carries only in-frame clones and drops some. The top ten clones hold approximately 12% of a sample with roughly 490,000 clones, around 79% of them seen once. Material for sequencing was PBMCs. These receptors were obtained from a middle-aged woman in good health. Some clones in this sample may be carry-over from other donors' samples. The CDR3 runs from the conserved cysteine through the conserved F or W. The D gene is left open where the match is weak. Only part of the rows carry a size: once, few, many, or a class if the clone is expanded.

CDR3aa	CDR3nt	d_gene	v_gene	j_gene	abundance
CASSPSDRAYNEQFF	TGTGCCAGCAGCCCCTCGGACAGGGCCTACAATGAGCAGTTCTTC	TRBD1	TRBV9	TRBJ2-1	-
CASSIRLAGGRDTQYF	TGTGCCAGCAGTATACGACTAGCGGGAGGGCGGGATACGCAGTATTTT	TRBD2	TRBV28	TRBJ2-3	-
CATSKRGEQYF	TGTGCCACCAGCAAGAGGGGCGAGCAGTACTTC	-	TRBV15	TRBJ2-7	-
CASSLTFASEQYF	TGTGCCAGCAGCTTAACCTTCGCCTCCGAGCAGTACTTC	-	TRBV7-3	TRBJ2-7	-
CASNSLGEGSVRETQYF	TGTGCCAGCAATTCACTGGGCGAGGGGAGTGTAAGAGAGACCCAGTACTTC	-	TRBV5-4	TRBJ2-5	-
CATQAVASYEQYF	TGTGCCACCCAGGCCGTGGCCTCCTACGAGCAGTACTTC	-	TRBV6-5	TRBJ2-7	-
CSVGGLAGIETQYF	TGCAGCGTTGGCGGACTAGCGGGAATAGAGACCCAGTACTTC	TRBD2	TRBV29-1	TRBJ2-5	-
CASRSTSGRKDEQFF	TGCGCCAGCAGATCGACTAGCGGGAGGAAGGATGAGCAGTTCTTC	TRBD2	TRBV10-1	TRBJ2-1	-
CASLRENSYNEQFF	TGTGCCAGCCTCCGGGAGAACTCCTACAATGAGCAGTTCTTC	-	TRBV19	TRBJ2-1	-
CATYEGGFNYGYTF	TGCGCCACTTATGAGGGGGGCTTTAACTATGGCTACACCTTC	-	TRBV5-1	TRBJ1-2	once
CAWSQGNRGYTF	TGTGCCTGGAGTCAGGGGAACCGTGGCTACACCTTC	-	TRBV30	TRBJ1-2	-
CASSPGTSGRRDTQYF	TGTGCCAGCAGCCCCGGGACTAGCGGGAGACGGGATACGCAGTATTTT	TRBD2	TRBV5-8	TRBJ2-3	few
CASSSRDRGRYGYTF	TGTGCCAGCAGCTCCCGGGACAGGGGGCGTTATGGCTACACCTTC	TRBD1	TRBV11-2	TRBJ1-2	-
CASRSRGGQNTDTQYF	TGTGCCAGCCGATCTCGGGGGGGACAGAACACAGATACGCAGTATTTT	-	TRBV19	TRBJ2-3	once
CASGGLGSYEQYF	TGTGCCAGCGGAGGACTAGGGTCCTACGAGCAGTACTTC	TRBD2	TRBV7-8	TRBJ2-7	many
CASSSGTTEQYF	TGTGCCAGCAGCTCGGGGACAACCGAGCAGTACTTC	-	TRBV7-9	TRBJ2-7	-
CASSIKETQYF	TGTGCCAGCAGCATTAAAGAGACCCAGTACTTC	-	TRBV5-4	TRBJ2-5	-
CASRRKGQRSSYEQYF	TGTGCTAGCAGGAGAAAGGGTCAGAGAAGCTCCTACGAGCAGTACTTC	-	TRBV7-7	TRBJ2-7	-
CSVEPRTDTQYF	TGCAGCGTTGAACCCAGGACGGATACGCAGTATTTT	-	TRBV29-1	TRBJ2-3	-
CSVGGTGRGTQHF	TGCAGCGTGGGCGGGACAGGGCGAGGTACCCAGCATTTT	TRBD1	TRBV29-1	TRBJ1-5	-
CASSAGTGSQETQYF	TGCGCCAGCAGCGCCGGGACAGGGTCACAAGAGACCCAGTACTTC	TRBD1	TRBV5-1	TRBJ2-5	-
CASSDPRTSGRAHEQYF	TGCGCCAGCAGTGACCCTCGGACTAGCGGGAGGGCCCACGAGCAGTACTTC	TRBD2	TRBV10-2	TRBJ2-7	-
CASSLRSDRGLGYTF	TGTGCCAGCAGTTTACGGTCAGACAGGGGTCTTGGCTACACCTTC	TRBD1	TRBV27	TRBJ1-2	-
CASSLDRLFYEQYF	TGTGCCAGCAGCTTAGATCGATTATTTTACGAGCAGTACTTC	-	TRBV7-2	TRBJ2-7	-
CASSPQRQVLDEQYF	TGTGCCAGCAGTCCCCAGCGACAGGTTTTGGACGAGCAGTACTTC	-	TRBV28	TRBJ2-7	-
CASRLTGTSYNEQFF	TGTGCCAGCAGACTTACCGGGACTTCTTACAATGAGCAGTTCTTC	-	TRBV7-2	TRBJ2-1	-
CASSVSLRGGYTF	TGTGCCAGCAGCGTAAGCCTTCGTGGGGGCTACACCTTC	-	TRBV9	TRBJ1-2	-
CASRAGTNIQETQYF	TGTGCCAGCAGGGCCGGGACAAACATCCAAGAGACCCAGTACTTC	-	TRBV5-4	TRBJ2-5	-
CASSQGWGAGGYTF	TGCGCCAGCAGCCAAGGTTGGGGCGCGGGCGGCTACACCTTC	-	TRBV4-1	TRBJ1-2	-
CSVDGQLNTEAFF	TGCAGCGTGGACGGGCAATTGAACACTGAAGCTTTCTTT	-	TRBV29-1	TRBJ1-1	many
CASSQPGQTRGYTF	TGCGCCAGCAGCCAACCGGGACAGACCCGTGGCTACACCTTC	TRBD1	TRBV4-1	TRBJ1-2	once
CSVEKFQTFNTYNEQFF	TGCAGCGTTGAAAAGTTCCAGACATTTAACACCTACAATGAGCAGTTCTTC	-	TRBV29-1	TRBJ2-1	-
CASSGLAGFRGDEQFF	TGTGCCAGCAGCGGACTAGCGGGATTCCGGGGCGATGAGCAGTTCTTC	TRBD2	TRBV7-6	TRBJ2-1	-
CASSVGGSWGNEQFF	TGTGCCAGCAGCGTAGGCGGCAGTTGGGGCAATGAGCAGTTCTTC	-	TRBV9	TRBJ2-1	-
CASSPGGTPGNTIYF	TGTGCCAGCAGCCCAGGGGGGACCCCTGGAAACACCATATATTTT	TRBD1	TRBV28	TRBJ1-3	-
CAWSVLMNTEAFF	TGTGCCTGGAGTGTTTTGATGAACACTGAAGCTTTCTTT	-	TRBV30	TRBJ1-1	few
CASSLAYSGPGGPNEQFF	TGTGCCAGCAGCTTAGCGTATTCGGGCCCCGGAGGGCCCAATGAGCAGTTCTTC	-	TRBV7-6	TRBJ2-1	-
CASSSGTSALF	TGTGCCAGCAGTTCCGGGACTAGCGCCCTCTTC	TRBD2	TRBV2	TRBJ2-1	many
CATRSAGSPTDTQYF	TGTGCCACCCGCTCGGCCGGCTCACCCACAGATACGCAGTATTTT	-	TRBV19	TRBJ2-3	-
CATRTSGRQNIQYF	TGTGCCACCCGGACTAGCGGGAGACAAAACATTCAGTACTTC	TRBD2	TRBV19	TRBJ2-4	-
CASSQGTGTYNEQFF	TGTGCCAGCAGTCAAGGGACGGGAACCTACAATGAGCAGTTCTTC	-	TRBV6-4	TRBJ2-1	once
CASSQGRNRGDEQYF	TGCGCCAGCAGCCAAGGCAGGAACAGGGGCGACGAGCAGTACTTC	TRBD1	TRBV4-3	TRBJ2-7	-
CASSEGTSGKRGSYEQYF	TGTGCCAGCAGTGAAGGGACTAGCGGTAAGAGAGGGTCCTACGAGCAGTACTTC	TRBD2	TRBV25-1	TRBJ2-7	-
CAWSWTATMYGYTF	TGTGCCTGGAGTTGGACAGCAACAATGTATGGCTACACCTTC	-	TRBV30	TRBJ1-2	once
CSAGSSGSSVLWQFF	TGCAGCGCTGGGTCTAGCGGGAGTTCTGTATTGTGGCAGTTCTTC	TRBD2	TRBV29-1	TRBJ2-1	once
CASSPLVLGLMDEQFF	TGCGCCAGCAGCCCGTTGGTGTTGGGACTTATGGATGAGCAGTTCTTC	-	TRBV4-1	TRBJ2-1	-